These 27 T cell receptor beta chains were all obtained from the same sample, sequenced in a study of Ad26.COV2.S vaccination and SARS-CoV-2 variants (dated by TCRdb to the early 2020s). What this sample's treatment or condition label stands for: around 19 received Ad26.COV2.S at low or high dose, single or two shots; about 5 received placebo; per-sample allocation not given. Repertoires of vaccine and placebo recipients were sequenced from samples taken on day 63 after the first injection. The method was the immunoSEQ multiplex PCR assay. This immuneACCESS table, as held by TCRdb, lists in-frame sequences with V and J called but not all clones. Of the missing ones, under half trace to an unresolved V gene in checked studies; the others have no known cause. The sample table shows 350,000 to 500,000 clones, and roughly 87% are seen once. The ten biggest clones cover around 2.6% of the sample. Material: peripheral blood, obtained in a trial of Ad26.COV2.S vaccine versus placebo. Receptors were obtained from a person aged 18-60 years who received the Ad26.COV2.S COVID-19 vaccine or a placebo.

The V and J genes are TRBV5-6 and TRBJ1-5; D may be TRBD1 (5 bases). This CDR3 comprises 14 residues. Trimming pared 1 base from V and 9 bases from J, leaving 14 bases between. Germline lookup yields CDR1 SGHDT and CDR2 YYEEEE. CDR3 DNA sequence: TGTGCCAGCAGCTTGAAGGGTCACGGGGGGCCCCAGCATTTT. Translation gives CASSLKGHGGPQHF.

The chain recombines TRBV5-1 with TRBJ1-1; D is perhaps TRBD1 (6 bases). The CDR3 loop spans 12 amino acids. CDR1 SGHRS and CDR2 YFSETQ come from the germline V gene. V was shortened by 7 bases and J by 9 bases, with 16 bases between the two germline ends. This CDR3 is CASQQSRDKAFF. The DNA of the CDR3 is TGCGCCAGCCAGCAAAGTCGGGACAAAGCTTTCTTT.

The J gene is TRBJ2-5, the V gene TRBV24-1; D might be TRBD2 (7 bases). In germline, CDR1 is KGHDR, CDR2 SFDVKD. V lost 3 bases, J lost 4 bases, and 23 bases lay in between. The length of the CDR3 is 18 residues. The CDR3 region has the DNA TGTGCCACCAGTGATCCTTCCTACAGGGAGGGAGGCGGAGAGACCCAGTACTTC. It specifies CATSDPSYREGGGETQYF.

This chain connects TRBV7-7 to TRBJ2-5, with TRBD2 identical over 8 bases. The CDR3 is made up of 15 amino acids. Germline CDR1 reads SSHAT; CDR2 reads FNYEAQ (reference sequence). The V gene end was trimmed by 4 bases and the J gene end by 5 bases; junction bases not matched to a gene: 9. CDR3 amino acids: CASSYYSGVEETQYF. CDR3 DNA sequence: TGTGCCAGCAGCTACTATAGCGGGGTTGAGGAGACCCAGTACTTC.

This rearrangement joins TRBV7-6 to TRBJ1-6; D is perhaps TRBD1 (5 bases). The CDR3 is 16 amino acids. CDR1 is SGHVS, CDR2 FNYEAQ, per germline. V dropped 5 bases and J dropped 0 bases, with 11 bases sitting between them. The CDR3 is CASSPGTSSYNSPLHF. CDR3 nucleotide sequence: TGTGCCAGCAGCCCGGGGACTAGCTCCTATAATTCACCCCTCCACTTT.

The gene calls are TRBV10-3 and TRBJ2-3; TRBD2 agrees at 9 bases. Germline CDR1 reads ENHRY; CDR2 reads SYGVKD. This CDR3 region has 14 residues. V shed 6 bases and J 6 bases; nucleotides not matched to a gene: 7. The CDR3 loop reads CAIRSGTSSDTQYF. CDR3 bases: TGTGCCATCAGGTCCGGGACTAGCTCTGATACGCAGTATTTT.

The chain recombines TRBV5-4 with TRBJ2-1; 7 bases align to TRBD2. The CDR3 runs to 17 residues. Germline-derived CDR1 and CDR2 are SGHNT and YYREEE (reference sequence). Trimming at V came to 0 bases and at J to 3 bases, leaving 9 bases not matched to a gene. CDR3 in amino acids: CASSLAVGLGVYNEQFF. In DNA form, the CDR3 reads TGTGCCAGCAGCTTGGCCGTCGGACTAGGGGTCTACAATGAGCAGTTCTTC.

In DNA form, the CDR3 reads TGCAGCGTCAATGCGGGGGGTACCACTGAAGCTTTCTTT. Encoded protein: CSVNAGGTTEAFF. The chain combines TRBV29-1 with TRBJ1-1; weak D call: TRBD1 (5 bases). V shed 6 bases and J shed 4 bases, with 15 bases lying between them. Per the germline V gene, CDR1 is SQVTM and CDR2 is ANQGSEA. The CDR3 has 13 amino acids.

The genes are TRBV20-1 and TRBJ1-4; possibly TRBD1 for D (6 bases). V lost 3 bases to trimming and J lost 7 bases, with 12 bases between them. The V gene's germline CDR1 is DFQATT and CDR2 SNEGSKA (reference sequence). CDR3 length: 13 residues. The CDR3 here is CSASWGQVEKLFF. In DNA, the CDR3 is TGCAGTGCTAGTTGGGGGCAGGTTGAAAAACTGTTTTTT.

The V and J genes are TRBV6-5 and TRBJ2-7; D is uncertain. Germline CDR1 and CDR2: MNHEY and SVGAGI. Trimming shortened V by 0 bases and J by 3 bases, and 9 bases separated the two germline ends. This CDR3 has 14 residues. The CDR3 loop reads CASSYSEAHYEQYF. CDR3 coding DNA: TGTGCCAGCAGTTACTCGGAAGCCCACTACGAGCAGTACTTC.

This clone has just one count. The chain joins TRBV11-3 to TRBJ2-2, with D possibly being TRBD2 (5 bases). Germline assignment: CDR1 SGHNT and CDR2 YENEEA. The CDR3 spans 14 residues. V lost 1 base, J lost 4 bases, and 7 bases lay in between. The CDR3 spells CASSLGGRTGELFF. The DNA of the CDR3 is TGTGCCAGCAGCTTAGGAGGGCGCACCGGGGAGCTGTTTTTT.

The chain joins TRBV4-2 to TRBJ2-7, with 13 nucleotides matching TRBD2. The CDR3 totals 18 residues. With 3 bases clipped from V and 2 bases from J, the junction kept 10 bases outside the gene matches. Per the germline V gene, CDR1 is LGHNA and CDR2 is YNFKEQ. The CDR3 loop reads CASSHPRLAGGRAYEQYF. The CDR3 DNA follows: TGTGCCAGCAGCCACCCGAGACTAGCGGGGGGCCGAGCCTACGAGCAGTACTTC.

The chain joins TRBV20-1 to TRBJ2-3, with D possibly matching TRBD1 (6 bases). Germline loops: CDR1 DFQATT, CDR2 SNEGSKA (reference sequence). The CDR3 is 11 amino acids. Trimming shortened V by 6 bases and J by 4 bases, and 8 bases separated the two germline ends. DNA of the CDR3: TGCAGTGCGTACAGGGCAGATACGCAGTATTTT. Amino acid sequence: CSAYRADTQYF.

The sample holds one count of this clone. The rearrangement links TRBV3-1 (or the pseudogene TRBV3-2) to TRBJ1-2, with TRBD1 matching over 7 bases. J lost 11 bases, V lost 3 bases, and 9 bases had no gene match. The length of the CDR3 is 13 residues. Germline V gene lookup returns CDR1 LGHDT and CDR2 YNNKEL (reference sequence). CDR3 sequence reads: CASSQGRGTRYTF. The CDR3 coding sequence is TGTGCCAGCAGCCAGGGCAGGGGGACGAGGTACACCTTC.

V is TRBV3-1 (or the pseudogene TRBV3-2) and J is TRBJ2-3, with 7 positions matching TRBD2. J lost 5 bases, V lost 4 bases, and 3 bases had no gene match. The germline V gene encodes CDR1 LGHDT and CDR2 YNNKEL (reference sequence). This CDR3 comprises 13 residues. Here the CDR3 reads CASSPVAGDTQYF. The CDR3 DNA is TGTGCCAGCAGCCCCGTAGCGGGAGATACGCAGTATTTT.

The genes are TRBV3-1 (or the pseudogene TRBV3-2) and TRBJ1-4; 7 nucleotides match TRBD1. CDR3 size: 15 residues. Per the germline V gene, CDR1 is LGHDT and CDR2 is YNNKEL (reference sequence). V dropped 1 base and J dropped 6; count of bases not matched to a gene: 5. CDR3 DNA: TGTGCCAGCAGCCAAGTGGGCAGGGGGGATGAAAAACTGTTTTTT. Residues: CASSQVGRGDEKLFF.

V is TRBV30 and J is TRBJ2-7, with D tentatively TRBD2 (5 bases). The CDR3 has 11 residues. Germline-derived CDR1 and CDR2 are GTSNPN and SVGIG (reference sequence). V dropped 4 bases and J dropped 5 bases, with 9 bases sitting between them. DNA of the CDR3: TGTGCCTGGACGGGAAGCAACGAGCAGTACTTC. It encodes CAWTGSNEQYF. The full variable domain, completed using reference TRBV30 and TRBJ2-7, is SQTIHQWPATLVQPVGSPLSLECTVEGTSNPNLYWYRQAAGRGLQLLFYSVGIGQISSEVPQNLSASRPQDRQFILSSKKLLLSDSGFYLCAWTGSNEQYFGPGTRLTVT.

This chain uses TRBV29-1 with TRBJ1-1; tentative D call: TRBD1 (6 bases). The germline V gene has CDR1 SQVTM and CDR2 ANQGSEA. Trimming pared 6 bases from V and 0 bases from J, leaving 14 bases between. CDR3 length: 14 residues. The CDR3 DNA sequence: TGCAGCGTGACCCATGACAGGATGAACACTGAAGCTTTCTTT. This gives the protein CSVTHDRMNTEAFF.

The rearrangement joins TRBV11-3 to TRBJ2-1; no clear D. Trimming took 4 bases from V and 5 from J, leaving 9 bases between them. The CDR3 sequence is 13 residues long. Germline assignment: CDR1 SGHNT and CDR2 YENEEA. CDR3 protein: CASSSGGDNEQFF. In nucleotides, the CDR3 is TGTGCCAGCAGCTCCGGTGGGGACAATGAGCAGTTCTTC. Looking up the rest from reference TRBV11-3 and TRBJ2-1 gives the full variable domain: EAGVVQSPRYKIIEKKQPVAFWCNPISGHNTLYWYLQNLGQGPELLIRYENEEAVDDSQLPKDRFSAERLKGVDSTLKIQPAELGDSAVYLCASSSGGDNEQFFGPGTRLTVL.

The chain links TRBV25-1 to TRBJ2-4; 8 bases match TRBD2. Germline V gives CDR1 MGHDK, CDR2 SYGVNS. CDR3 length equals 17 residues. The junction had 11 bases not matched to a gene; V was cut back by 6 bases and J by 1 base. In nucleotides, the CDR3 is TGTGCCAGCAGCCCCCCGGGAGGGGTTCGGGCCAAAAACATTCAGTACTTC. Translation gives CASSPPGGVRAKNIQYF.

The chain links TRBV5-8 to TRBJ1-5; possible D gene TRBD1, 6 bases. Germline assignment: CDR1 SGHTS and CDR2 YDEGEE. The germline V and J ends were trimmed by 4 bases and 9 bases, with 20 bases remaining between them. This CDR3 is 15 amino acids long. The CDR3, as DNA: TGTGCCAGCAGCCCCGGCCCGGGACACTTGCGGCCCCAGCATTTT. As protein: CASSPGPGHLRPQHF. Together with reference TRBV5-8 and TRBJ1-5, the CDR3 gives the full variable domain: EAGVTQSPTHLIKTRGQQATLRCSPISGHTSVYWYQQALGLGLQFLLWYDEGEERNRGNFPPRFSGRQFPNYSSELNVNALELEDSALYLCASSPGPGHLRPQHFGDGTRLSIL.

The rearrangement uses TRBV28 and TRBJ1-2, with D unresolved. Germline CDR1 is MDHEN and CDR2 is SYDVKM. This CDR3 is 13 amino acids long. With 8 bases removed from V and 5 bases from J, the gap between germline ends came to 15 bases. CDR3 loop: CASGRVWSYGYTF. CDR3 sequence (DNA): TGTGCCAGCGGCCGGGTTTGGTCGTATGGCTACACCTTC.

This rearrangement joins TRBV7-2 to TRBJ1-2, with unresolved D. Trimming removed 1 base at V and 2 bases at J, with 8 bases between. The CDR3 spans 14 residues. The germline CDR1 and CDR2 sequences are SGHTA and FQGNSA. The CDR3 spells CASSLGIVNYGYTF. The CDR3 DNA reads as TGTGCCAGCAGCTTAGGGATAGTCAACTATGGCTACACCTTC.

As DNA, the CDR3 is TGTGCCGTCCGGACAGGGCTTGAAGCTTTCTTT. Translated, it gives CAVRTGLEAFF. The gene calls are TRBV19 and TRBJ1-1; TRBD1 agrees at 8 bases. V gave up 11 bases and J gave up 7 bases; unmatched junction bases: 6. Germline-derived CDR1 and CDR2 are LNHDA and SQIVND (reference sequence). CDR3 size: 11 residues.

The J gene is TRBJ1-2, the V gene TRBV6-6, with D unresolved. The germline gives CDR1 MNHNY, CDR2 SVGAGI (reference sequence). Trimming took off 8 bases at V and 0 bases at J, with 1 base between the two ends. This CDR3 comprises 10 residues. CDR3 bases: TGTGCCAGCTCTAACTATGGCTACACCTTC. Protein: CASSNYGYTF.

The V gene is TRBV3-1 (or the pseudogene TRBV3-2), the J gene TRBJ2-3; 8 bases line up with TRBD2. The germline gives CDR1 LGHDT, CDR2 YNNKEL (reference sequence). This CDR3 is built from 17 residues. The junction had 7 bases not matched to a gene; V was cut back by 0 bases and J by 2 bases. CDR3 sequence: CASSQERSGVSTDTQYF. CDR3 in DNA: TGTGCCAGCAGCCAAGAACGTAGCGGGGTGTCCACAGATACGCAGTATTTT.

This clone was seen once. This chain joins TRBV5-1 and TRBJ2-5; weak D call: TRBD2 (6 bases). V lost 4 bases and J 5 bases, leaving 12 bases between the germline ends. CDR1 SGHRS and CDR2 YFSETQ come from the germline V gene. This CDR3 is built from 13 residues. The CDR3 is CASSKGLWETQYF. The CDR3 DNA sequence: TGCGCCAGCAGCAAGGGACTCTGGGAGACCCAGTACTTC.